This TCR beta chain was found in a study of T cell responses to AZD1222 COVID-19 vaccine. This clone was picked up a small number of times. Its specificity is not known. General study results and limits: Donors skewed white British and female; clonal diversity was possibly underestimated. Repertoires were sampled only after the peak T cell response.

The table came from immunoSEQ multiplex PCR; TCRdb's copy has only in-frame clones and leaves some out. The sample shows 110,000 or so clones, more than 75% of them seen only once. Germline loops: CDR1 MGHRA, CDR2 YSYEKL. Trimming took off 4 bases at V and 4 bases at J, with 10 bases between the two ends. The CDR3 consists of 13 residues. V gene TRBV4-1 combines with J gene TRBJ2-5; D is possibly TRBD2 (6 bases). Source: peripheral blood, taken 28 days after the second AZD1222 dose. This TCR was sampled from an adult who received the AZD1222 COVID-19 vaccine. CDR3 sequence reads: CASSRLEVETQYF. CDR3 coding DNA: TGCGCCAGCAGCCGACTAGAGGTAGAGACCCAGTACTTC.